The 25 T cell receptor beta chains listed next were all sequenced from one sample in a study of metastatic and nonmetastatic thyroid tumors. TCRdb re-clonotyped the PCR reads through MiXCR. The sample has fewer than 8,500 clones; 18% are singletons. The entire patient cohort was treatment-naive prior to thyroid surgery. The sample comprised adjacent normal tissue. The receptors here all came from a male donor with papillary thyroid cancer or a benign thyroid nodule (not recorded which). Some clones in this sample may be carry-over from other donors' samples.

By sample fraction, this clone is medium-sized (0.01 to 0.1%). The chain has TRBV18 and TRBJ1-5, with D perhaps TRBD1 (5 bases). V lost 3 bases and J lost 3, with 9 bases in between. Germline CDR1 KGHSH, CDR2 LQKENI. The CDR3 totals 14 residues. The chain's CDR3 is CASSPRGYNQPQHF. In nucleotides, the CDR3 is TGTGCCAGCTCACCTCGGGGCTACAATCAGCCCCAGCATTTT.

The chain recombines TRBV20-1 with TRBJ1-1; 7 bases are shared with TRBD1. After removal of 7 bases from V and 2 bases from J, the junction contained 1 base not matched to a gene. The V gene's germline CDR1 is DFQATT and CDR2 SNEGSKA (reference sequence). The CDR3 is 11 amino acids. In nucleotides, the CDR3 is TGCAGTGGACAGGGAAACACTGAAGCTTTCTTT. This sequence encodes CSGQGNTEAFF.

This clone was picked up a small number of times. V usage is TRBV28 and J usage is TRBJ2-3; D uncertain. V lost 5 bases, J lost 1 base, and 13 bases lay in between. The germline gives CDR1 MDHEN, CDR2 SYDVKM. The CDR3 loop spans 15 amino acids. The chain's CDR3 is CASSPAGGRTDTQYF. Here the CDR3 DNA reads TGTGCCAGCAGTCCCGCCGGTGGCCGCACAGATACGCAGTATTTT.

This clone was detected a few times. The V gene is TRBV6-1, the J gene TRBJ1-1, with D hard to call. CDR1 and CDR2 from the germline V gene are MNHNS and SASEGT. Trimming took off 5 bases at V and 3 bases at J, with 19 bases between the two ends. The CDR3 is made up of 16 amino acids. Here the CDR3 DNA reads TGTGCCAGCAGTTCCGAAACCCCGTTCGGGTACACTGAAGCTTTCTTT. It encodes CASSSETPFGYTEAFF.

The CDR3 nucleotides read TGTGCCAGTCGGCAGGCGGGGGGGCCGGATACGCAGTATTTT. Translating gives CASRQAGGPDTQYF. V is TRBV19 and J is TRBJ2-3; 9 nucleotides align to TRBD2. V was clipped by 8 bases and J by 6 bases; unmatched bases: 9. The CDR3 has 14 amino acids. CDR1 and CDR2 (germline): LNHDA, SQIVND (reference sequence).

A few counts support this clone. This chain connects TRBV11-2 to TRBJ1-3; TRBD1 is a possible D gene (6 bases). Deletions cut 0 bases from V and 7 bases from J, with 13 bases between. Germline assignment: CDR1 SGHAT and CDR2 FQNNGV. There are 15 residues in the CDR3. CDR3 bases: TGTGCCAGCAGCTTAGATGGGGGCGCTTGGAACACCATATATTTT. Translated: CASSLDGGAWNTIYF.

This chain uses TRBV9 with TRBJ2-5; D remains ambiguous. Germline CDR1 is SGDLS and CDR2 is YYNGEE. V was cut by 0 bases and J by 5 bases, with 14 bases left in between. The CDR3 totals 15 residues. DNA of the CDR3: TGTGCCAGCAGCGTAGCTCCCGGGCTTCACGAGACCCAGTACTTC. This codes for CASSVAPGLHETQYF.

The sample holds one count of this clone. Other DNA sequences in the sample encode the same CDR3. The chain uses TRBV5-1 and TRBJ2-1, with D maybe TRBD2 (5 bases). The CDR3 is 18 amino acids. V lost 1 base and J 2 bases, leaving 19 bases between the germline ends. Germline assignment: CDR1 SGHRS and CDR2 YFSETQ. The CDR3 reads CASSLSSGSARPYNEQFF. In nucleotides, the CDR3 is TGCGCCAGCAGCTTGTCCAGCGGTAGCGCCCGACCCTACAATGAGCAGTTCTTC. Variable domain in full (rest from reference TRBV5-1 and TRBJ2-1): KAGVTQTPRYLIKTRGQQVTLSCSPISGHRSVSWYQQTPGQGLQFLFEYFSETQRNKGNFPGRFSGRQFSNSRSEMNVSTLELGDSALYLCASSLSSGSARPYNEQFFGPGTRLTVL.

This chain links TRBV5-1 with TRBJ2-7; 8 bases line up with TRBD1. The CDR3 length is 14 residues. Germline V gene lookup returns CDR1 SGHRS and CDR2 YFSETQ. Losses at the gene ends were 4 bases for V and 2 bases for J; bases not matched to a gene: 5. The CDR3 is CASSIGQGPYEQYF. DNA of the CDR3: TGCGCCAGCAGCATAGGACAGGGTCCCTACGAGCAGTACTTC.

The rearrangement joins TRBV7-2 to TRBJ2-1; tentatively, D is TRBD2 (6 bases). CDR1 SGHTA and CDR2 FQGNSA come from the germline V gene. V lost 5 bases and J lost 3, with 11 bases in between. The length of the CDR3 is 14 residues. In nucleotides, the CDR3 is TGTGCCAGCAGCCTGGGGGGACGCTACAATGAGCAGTTCTTC. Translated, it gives CASSLGGRYNEQFF.

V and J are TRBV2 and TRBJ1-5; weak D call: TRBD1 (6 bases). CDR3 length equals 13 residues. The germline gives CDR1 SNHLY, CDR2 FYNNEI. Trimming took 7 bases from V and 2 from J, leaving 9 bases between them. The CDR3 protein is CASKYRGNQPQHF. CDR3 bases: TGTGCCAGCAAGTACAGGGGCAATCAGCCCCAGCATTTT.

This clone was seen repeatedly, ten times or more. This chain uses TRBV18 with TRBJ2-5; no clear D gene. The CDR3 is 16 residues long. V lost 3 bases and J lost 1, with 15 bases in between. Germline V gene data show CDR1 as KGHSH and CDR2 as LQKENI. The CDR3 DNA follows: TGTGCCAGCTCACCCTTGACACATGTAGTCCAAGAGACCCAGTACTTC. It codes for CASSPLTHVVQETQYF. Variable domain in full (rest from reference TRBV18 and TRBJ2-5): NAGVMQNPRHLVRRRGQEARLRCSPMKGHSHVYWYRQLPEEGLKFMVYLQKENIIDESGMPKERFSAEFPKEGPSILRIQQVVRGDSAAYFCASSPLTHVVQETQYFGPGTRLLVL.

The CDR3 region is CASSSGQGRDEAFF. The CDR3 DNA sequence: TGTGCCAGCAGCTCCGGACAGGGTAGGGATGAAGCTTTCTTT. The V call is TRBV7-2, the J call TRBJ1-1; TRBD1 matches 8 bases. Trimming took 4 bases from V and 7 from J; bases not matched to a gene: 8. The CDR3 is made up of 14 amino acids. CDR1 is SGHTA, CDR2 FQGNSA, per germline.

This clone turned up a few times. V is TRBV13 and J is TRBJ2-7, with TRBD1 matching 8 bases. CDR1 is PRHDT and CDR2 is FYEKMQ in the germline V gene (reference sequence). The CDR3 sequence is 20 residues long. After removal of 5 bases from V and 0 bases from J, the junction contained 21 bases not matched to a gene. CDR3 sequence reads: CASSTTTGGPPLLSSYEQYF. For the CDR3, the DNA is TGTGCCAGCAGCACCACAACAGGGGGTCCCCCCCTACTAAGCTCCTACGAGCAGTACTTC.

For the CDR3, the DNA is TGCAGCGTTGACCGCAGGACAGGGAATGAGCAGTTCTTC. Amino acid sequence: CSVDRRTGNEQFF. The V and J genes are TRBV29-1 and TRBJ2-1; 8 nucleotides match TRBD1. V lost 3 bases, J lost 7 bases, and 5 bases stayed unmatched. CDR3 length equals 13 residues. Per germline, CDR1 SQVTM and CDR2 ANQGSEA.

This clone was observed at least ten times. Here the CDR3 DNA reads TGTGCCAGCTCACCCCAAGGCAGGGGAAACAATGAGCAGTTCTTC. Its translation: CASSPQGRGNNEQFF. The chain couples TRBV18 to TRBJ2-1; possible D gene TRBD1, 6 bases. The CDR3 is made up of 15 amino acids. Trimming removed 3 bases at V and 5 bases at J, with 14 bases between. Germline V gene sequence: CDR1 KGHSH, CDR2 LQKENI.

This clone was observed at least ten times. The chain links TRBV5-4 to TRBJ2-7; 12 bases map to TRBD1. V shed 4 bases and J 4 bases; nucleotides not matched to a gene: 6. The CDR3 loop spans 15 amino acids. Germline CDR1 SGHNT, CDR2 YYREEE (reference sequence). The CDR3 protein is CASSAPGQGAYEQYF. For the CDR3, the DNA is TGTGCCAGCAGCGCTCCGGGACAGGGGGCATACGAGCAGTACTTC.

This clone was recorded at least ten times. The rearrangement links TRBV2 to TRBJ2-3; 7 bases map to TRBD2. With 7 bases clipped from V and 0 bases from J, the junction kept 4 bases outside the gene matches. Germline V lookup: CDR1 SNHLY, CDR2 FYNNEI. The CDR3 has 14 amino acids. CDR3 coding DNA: TGTGCCAGCACCCCAGCGGGGAGCACAGATACGCAGTATTTT. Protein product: CASTPAGSTDTQYF.

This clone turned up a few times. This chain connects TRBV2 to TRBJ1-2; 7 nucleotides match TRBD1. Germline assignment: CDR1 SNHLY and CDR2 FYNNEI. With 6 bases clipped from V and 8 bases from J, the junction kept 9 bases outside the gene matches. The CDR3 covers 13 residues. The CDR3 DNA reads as TGTGCCAGCAGGAAAACAGGGGAATGGGGCTACACCTTC. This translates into CASRKTGEWGYTF.

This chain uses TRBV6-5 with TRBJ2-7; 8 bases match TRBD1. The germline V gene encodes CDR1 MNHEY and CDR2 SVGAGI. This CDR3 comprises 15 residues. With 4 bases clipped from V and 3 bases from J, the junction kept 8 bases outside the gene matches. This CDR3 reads CASSSSGTGRYEQYF. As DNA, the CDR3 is TGTGCCAGCAGTTCCTCCGGGACAGGTCGCTACGAGCAGTACTTC.

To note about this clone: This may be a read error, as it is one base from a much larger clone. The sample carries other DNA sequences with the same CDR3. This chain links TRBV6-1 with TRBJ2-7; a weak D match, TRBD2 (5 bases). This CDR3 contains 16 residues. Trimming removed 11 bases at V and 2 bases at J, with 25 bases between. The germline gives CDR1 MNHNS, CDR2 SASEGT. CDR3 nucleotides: TGTGCCGTAGGACTCCCGGGTCCCCGAAGAACCTACGAGCAGTACGTC. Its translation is CAVGLPGPRRTYEQYV.

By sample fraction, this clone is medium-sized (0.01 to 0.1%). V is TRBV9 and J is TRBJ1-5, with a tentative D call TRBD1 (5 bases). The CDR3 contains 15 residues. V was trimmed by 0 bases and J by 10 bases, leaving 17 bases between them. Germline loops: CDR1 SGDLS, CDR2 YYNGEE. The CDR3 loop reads CASSVVGEGITPQHF. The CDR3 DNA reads TGTGCCAGCAGCGTAGTAGGGGAAGGCATCACACCCCAGCATTTT.

CDR3 protein: CASSLTGTNPYNEQFF. CDR3 nucleotides: TGTGCCAGCAGCTTAACCGGTACAAACCCGTACAATGAGCAGTTCTTC. The rearrangement links TRBV11-1 to TRBJ2-1; D is uncertain. The germline gives CDR1 SGHAT, CDR2 FQDESV (reference sequence). CDR3 length equals 16 residues. Between the trimmed V and J ends, which lost 2 bases and 4 bases, there was a span of 15 bases.

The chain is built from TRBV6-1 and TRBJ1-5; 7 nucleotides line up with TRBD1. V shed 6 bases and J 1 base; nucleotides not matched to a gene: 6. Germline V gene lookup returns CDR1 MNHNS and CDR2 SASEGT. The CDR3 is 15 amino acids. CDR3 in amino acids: CASSPGTVSNQPQHF. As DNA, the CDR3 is TGTGCCAGCAGCCCCGGGACAGTAAGCAATCAGCCCCAGCATTTT.

The CDR3 DNA is TGCAGTGCTAGACAACAGGGGGAAGATTCCTACGAGCAGTACTTC. This gives the protein CSARQQGEDSYEQYF. The chain recombines TRBV20-1 with TRBJ2-7, with 8 bases that match TRBD1. CDR3 length equals 15 residues. V trimming: 2 bases; J trimming: 1 base; junction bases outside the gene matches: 7. The germline V gene has CDR1 DFQATT and CDR2 SNEGSKA (reference sequence).